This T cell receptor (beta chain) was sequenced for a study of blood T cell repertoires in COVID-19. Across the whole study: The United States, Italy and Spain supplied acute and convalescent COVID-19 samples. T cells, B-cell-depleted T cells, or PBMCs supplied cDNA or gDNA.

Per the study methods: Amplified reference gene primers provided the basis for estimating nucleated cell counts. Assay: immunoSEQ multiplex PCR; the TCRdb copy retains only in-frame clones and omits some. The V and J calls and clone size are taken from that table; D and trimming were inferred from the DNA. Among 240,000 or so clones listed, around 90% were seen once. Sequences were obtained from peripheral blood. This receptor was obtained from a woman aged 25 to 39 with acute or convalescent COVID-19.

The DNA of the CDR3 is TGTGCCACCAGCCCGGGGACTAGCGGGAGGGCTGAGCAGTTCTTC. Protein sequence: CATSPGTSGRAEQFF. The chain employs TRBV15 and TRBJ2-1; 16 positions agree with TRBD2. Germline V CDR1 and CDR2: LNHNV, YYDKDF (reference sequence). This CDR3 is 15 amino acids long. V lost 5 bases, J lost 9 bases, and 4 bases stayed unmatched.